These T cell receptor beta chains were read from a single sample in a study of beta chain features in type 1 diabetes. The assay was immunoSEQ multiplex PCR, and TCRdb's table has in-frame clones only and misses some. The sample includes about 180,000 clones, around an eighth of them seen just once. Sequencing used central memory CD4+ T cells from blood. The source of these receptors is a woman aged 18-29 years in good health. Each CDR3 is given with its conserved first and last residue. D genes are given only for firm matches. Only part of the rows carry a size: once, few, many, or a class if the clone is expanded.

>TRBV25-1|TRBJ2-7|TRBD1|few
CASSADRGSPYEQYF
TGTGCCAGCAGTGCTGACAGGGGCTCCCCCTACGAGCAGTACTTC
>TRBV25-1|TRBJ2-2|NA|few
CASRGLQTVTGELFF
TGTGCCAGCAGGGGACTCCAGACAGTCACCGGGGAGCTGTTTTTT
>TRBV11-2|TRBJ2-7|TRBD2|few
CASSLDWGGTVSEQYF
TGTGCCAGCAGCTTAGATTGGGGGGGTACAGTATCCGAGCAGTACTTC
>TRBV5-1|TRBJ1-1|TRBD1|few
CASSLGFTGDPEAFF
TGCGCCAGCAGCTTGGGGTTTACAGGGGACCCTGAAGCTTTCTTT
>TRBV30|TRBJ2-5|TRBD2|NA
CAWSATSGRTETQYF
TGTGCCTGGAGCGCGACTAGCGGGAGAACAGAGACCCAGTACTTC
>TRBV28|TRBJ2-7|NA|few
CASSPRGHSTYEQYF
TGTGCCAGCAGCCCCCGCGGACACAGTACGTACGAGCAGTACTTC
>TRBV5-1|TRBJ2-1|TRBD2|few
CASSLALGRSSYNEQFF
TGCGCCAGCAGCTTGGCCCTCGGGAGGAGCTCCTACAATGAGCAGTTCTTC
>TRBV29-1|TRBJ2-1|NA|few
CSVRVPGVGNEQFF
TGCAGCGTTCGGGTCCCCGGGGTGGGAAATGAGCAGTTCTTC
>TRBV29-1|TRBJ2-2|TRBD2|NA
CSGLAGSANTGELFF
TGCAGCGGACTAGCGGGAAGCGCGAACACCGGGGAGCTGTTTTTT
>TRBV19|TRBJ2-7|TRBD1|once
CASSSGTGGDEQYF
TGTGCCAGCTCATCCGGGACAGGGGGGGACGAGCAGTACTTC
>TRBV7-9|TRBJ1-5|NA|few
CASSDRRDQPQHF
TGTGCCAGCAGCGACCGCAGGGATCAGCCCCAGCATTTT
>TRBV5-1|TRBJ2-3|NA|few
CASSGENTDTQYF
TGCGCCAGCAGCGGAGAGAACACAGATACGCAGTATTTT
>TRBV21-1|TRBJ2-1|NA|once
CASSNWGLISYNEQFF
TGTGCCAGCAGCAACTGGGGCCTGATCTCCTACAATGAGCAGTTCTTC
>TRBV7-2|TRBJ2-6|NA|many
CASSKASGANVLTF
TGTGCCAGCAGCAAAGCCTCTGGGGCCAACGTCCTGACTTTC
>TRBV30|TRBJ2-7|TRBD1|NA
CALGQGYEQYF
TGTGCCTTGGGACAGGGTTACGAGCAGTACTTC
>TRBV12-5|TRBJ2-1|NA|few
CASGLHSYNEQFF
TGTGCTAGTGGTTTGCACAGCTACAATGAGCAGTTCTTC
>TRBV2|TRBJ2-7|TRBD1|few
CASSEGTGEWYEQYF
TGTGCCAGCAGTGAAGGGACAGGGGAGTGGTACGAGCAGTACTTC
>TRBV5-1|TRBJ1-1|TRBD1|NA
CASSWTVPGQGASEAFF
TGCGCCAGCAGCTGGACGGTACCGGGACAGGGGGCGAGTGAAGCTTTCTTT
>TRBV9|TRBJ2-5|TRBD2|NA
CASSEGGRASETQYF
TGTGCCAGCAGCGAGGGCGGGAGGGCATCCGAGACCCAGTACTTC
>TRBV29-1|TRBJ1-3|NA|NA
CSAGFSGNTIYF
TGCAGCGCGGGGTTCTCTGGAAACACCATATATTTT
>TRBV7-2|TRBJ2-7|NA|few
CASSFSGSYEQYF
TGTGCCAGCAGCTTCTCTGGGAGTTACGAGCAGTACTTC
>TRBV5-1|TRBJ2-3|NA|few
CASTPELSTDTQYF
TGCGCCAGCACTCCGGAGTTAAGCACAGATACGCAGTATTTT
>TRBV28|TRBJ2-7|TRBD2|many
CASKSGTRASYEQYF
TGTGCCAGCAAGTCCGGGACTAGGGCGAGCTACGAGCAGTACTTC
>TRBV7-2|TRBJ2-1|TRBD2|NA
CASSQREGQNEQFF
TGTGCCAGCAGCCAGCGGGAGGGCCAGAATGAGCAGTTCTTC
>TRBV18|TRBJ1-1|TRBD1|few
CASSPTGTGGPNTEAFF
TGTGCCAGCTCACCAACTGGGACAGGGGGACCGAACACTGAAGCTTTCTTT
>TRBV28|TRBJ2-7|TRBD1|few
CASSLQGANYEQYF
TGTGCCAGCAGTTTACAGGGGGCGAACTACGAGCAGTACTTC
>TRBV4-1|TRBJ2-7|NA|few
CASSQRELYEQYF
TGCGCCAGCAGCCAGAGGGAGCTCTACGAGCAGTACTTC